This TCR beta chain was recovered during a study of T cells in localized non-small cell lung cancer. Data came from immunoSEQ multiplex PCR; TCRdb stores just in-frame clones and leaves some out. This table holds around 94,000 clones, around 90% found once. Between the trimmed V and J ends, which lost 5 bases and 4 bases, there was a span of 17 bases. In germline, CDR1 is MNHNY, CDR2 SVGAGI (reference sequence). CDR3 length: 15 amino acids. The rearrangement joins TRBV6-6 to TRBJ1-2; D is unresolved. The origin of this receptor is a man between 40 and 70 years old with stage I squamous cell lung carcinoma. The sample here was peripheral blood, taken before any cancer treatment. The CDR3 DNA reads as TGTGCCAGCAGTCAAACCGGCGCCCGAGTCTATGGCTACACCTTC. This sequence encodes CASSQTGARVYGYTF.